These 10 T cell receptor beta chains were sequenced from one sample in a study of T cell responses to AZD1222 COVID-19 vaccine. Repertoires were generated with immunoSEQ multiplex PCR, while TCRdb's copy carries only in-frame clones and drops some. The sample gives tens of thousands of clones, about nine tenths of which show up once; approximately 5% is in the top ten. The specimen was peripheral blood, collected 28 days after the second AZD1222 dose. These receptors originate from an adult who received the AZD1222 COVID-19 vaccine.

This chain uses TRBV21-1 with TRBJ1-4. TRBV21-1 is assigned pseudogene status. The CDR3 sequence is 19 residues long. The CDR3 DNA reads TGTGCCAGCAGCAAAGCTGGGGGGCGCATTTCGGTGTCTAATGAAAAACTGTTTTTT. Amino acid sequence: CASSKAGGRISVSNEKLFF.

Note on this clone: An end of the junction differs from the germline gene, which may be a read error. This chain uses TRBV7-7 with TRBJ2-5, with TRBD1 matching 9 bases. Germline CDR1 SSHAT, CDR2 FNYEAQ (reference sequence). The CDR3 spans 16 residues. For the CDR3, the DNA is TGTGCTAGCAGCTTACAGGGGGCTAAGTACCAAGAGACCCAGTACTTC. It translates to CASSLQGAKYQETQYF.

This chain's CDR3 is CASSIRVISYTDTQYF. The CDR3 DNA sequence: TGTGCCAGTAGTATTCGGGTGATAAGCTACACAGATACGCAGTATTTT. The chain recombines TRBV19 with TRBJ2-3, with D uncertain. Germline values: CDR1 LNHDA, CDR2 SQIVND (reference sequence). This CDR3 spans 16 amino acids. V lost 3 bases and J lost 2, with 15 bases in between.

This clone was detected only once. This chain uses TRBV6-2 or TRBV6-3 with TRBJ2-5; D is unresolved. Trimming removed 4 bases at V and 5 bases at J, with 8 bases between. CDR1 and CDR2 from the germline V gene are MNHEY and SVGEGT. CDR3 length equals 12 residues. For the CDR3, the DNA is TGTGCCAGCAGTTTTACGTGGGAGACCCAGTACTTC. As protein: CASSFTWETQYF.

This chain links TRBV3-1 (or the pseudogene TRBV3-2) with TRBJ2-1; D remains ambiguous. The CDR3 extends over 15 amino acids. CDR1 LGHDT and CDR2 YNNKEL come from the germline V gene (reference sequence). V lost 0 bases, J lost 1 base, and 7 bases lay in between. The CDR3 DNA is TGTGCCAGCAGCCAAGATCTGGGGTCCTACAATGAGCAGTTCTTC. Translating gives CASSQDLGSYNEQFF.

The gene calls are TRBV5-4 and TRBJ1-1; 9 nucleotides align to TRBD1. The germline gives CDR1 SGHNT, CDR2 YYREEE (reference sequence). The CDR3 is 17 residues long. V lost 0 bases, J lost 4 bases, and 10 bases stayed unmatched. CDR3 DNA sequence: TGTGCCAGCAGCTTGGGAGGGACAGGGCGGGGTGGCACTGAAGCTTTCTTT. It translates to CASSLGGTGRGGTEAFF.

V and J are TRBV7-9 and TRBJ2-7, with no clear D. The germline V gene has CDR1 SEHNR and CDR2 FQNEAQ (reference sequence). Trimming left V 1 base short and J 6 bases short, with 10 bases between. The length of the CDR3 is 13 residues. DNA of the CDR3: TGTGCCAGCAGCTTAGTCGGTCTTACCGAGCAGTACTTC. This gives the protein CASSLVGLTEQYF.

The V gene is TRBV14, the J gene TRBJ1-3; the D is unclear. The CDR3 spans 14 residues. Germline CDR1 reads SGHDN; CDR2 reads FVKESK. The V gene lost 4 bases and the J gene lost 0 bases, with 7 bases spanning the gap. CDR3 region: CASSRHTSGNTIYF. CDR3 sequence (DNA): TGTGCCAGCAGCCGGCACACCTCTGGAAACACCATATATTTT. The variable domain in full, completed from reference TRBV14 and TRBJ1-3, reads EAGVTQFPSHSVIEKGQTVTLRCDPISGHDNLYWYRRVMGKEIKFLLHFVKESKQDESGMPNNRFLAERTGGTYSTLKVQPAELEDSGVYFCASSRHTSGNTIYFGEGSWLTVV.

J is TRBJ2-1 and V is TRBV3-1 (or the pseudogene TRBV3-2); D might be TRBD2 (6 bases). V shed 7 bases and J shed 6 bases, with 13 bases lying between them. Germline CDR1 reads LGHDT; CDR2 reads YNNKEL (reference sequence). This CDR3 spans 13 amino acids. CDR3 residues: CASTAGGLNEQFF. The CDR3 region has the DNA TGTGCCAGCACCGCCGGGGGTCTCAATGAGCAGTTCTTC.

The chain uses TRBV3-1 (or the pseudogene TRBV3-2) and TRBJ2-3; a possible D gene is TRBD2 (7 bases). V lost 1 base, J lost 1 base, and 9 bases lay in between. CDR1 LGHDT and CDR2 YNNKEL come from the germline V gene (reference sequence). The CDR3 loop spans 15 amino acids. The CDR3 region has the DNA TGTGCCAGCAGCCAAGGCGGGGGCGGCACAGATACGCAGTATTTT. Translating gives CASSQGGGGTDTQYF.